The present TCR beta chain was sequenced within a study of shared clonotypes between healthy human individuals. The table came from immunoSEQ multiplex PCR; TCRdb's copy has only in-frame clones and leaves some out. The table lists about 1.5 million clones, around 97% of them singletons, with about 1.2% in the top ten. J was trimmed by 1 base and V by 3 bases; bases with no gene match: 11. Looked up from germline, CDR1 is SGHVS and CDR2 is FNYEAQ. The CDR3 loop spans 17 amino acids. This clonotype was obtained from a man aged 30 to 45 in good health. The sample taken for sequencing was naive CD4+ T cells sorted from blood. The subset here: CD45RA+ positively selected. The rearrangement links TRBV7-6 to TRBJ1-1; 7 bases agree with TRBD1. CDR3 nucleotides: TGTGCCAGCAGCTTTAAACAGGGGAGTGTGAGGAACACTGAAGCTTTCTTT. Translated: CASSFKQGSVRNTEAFF.